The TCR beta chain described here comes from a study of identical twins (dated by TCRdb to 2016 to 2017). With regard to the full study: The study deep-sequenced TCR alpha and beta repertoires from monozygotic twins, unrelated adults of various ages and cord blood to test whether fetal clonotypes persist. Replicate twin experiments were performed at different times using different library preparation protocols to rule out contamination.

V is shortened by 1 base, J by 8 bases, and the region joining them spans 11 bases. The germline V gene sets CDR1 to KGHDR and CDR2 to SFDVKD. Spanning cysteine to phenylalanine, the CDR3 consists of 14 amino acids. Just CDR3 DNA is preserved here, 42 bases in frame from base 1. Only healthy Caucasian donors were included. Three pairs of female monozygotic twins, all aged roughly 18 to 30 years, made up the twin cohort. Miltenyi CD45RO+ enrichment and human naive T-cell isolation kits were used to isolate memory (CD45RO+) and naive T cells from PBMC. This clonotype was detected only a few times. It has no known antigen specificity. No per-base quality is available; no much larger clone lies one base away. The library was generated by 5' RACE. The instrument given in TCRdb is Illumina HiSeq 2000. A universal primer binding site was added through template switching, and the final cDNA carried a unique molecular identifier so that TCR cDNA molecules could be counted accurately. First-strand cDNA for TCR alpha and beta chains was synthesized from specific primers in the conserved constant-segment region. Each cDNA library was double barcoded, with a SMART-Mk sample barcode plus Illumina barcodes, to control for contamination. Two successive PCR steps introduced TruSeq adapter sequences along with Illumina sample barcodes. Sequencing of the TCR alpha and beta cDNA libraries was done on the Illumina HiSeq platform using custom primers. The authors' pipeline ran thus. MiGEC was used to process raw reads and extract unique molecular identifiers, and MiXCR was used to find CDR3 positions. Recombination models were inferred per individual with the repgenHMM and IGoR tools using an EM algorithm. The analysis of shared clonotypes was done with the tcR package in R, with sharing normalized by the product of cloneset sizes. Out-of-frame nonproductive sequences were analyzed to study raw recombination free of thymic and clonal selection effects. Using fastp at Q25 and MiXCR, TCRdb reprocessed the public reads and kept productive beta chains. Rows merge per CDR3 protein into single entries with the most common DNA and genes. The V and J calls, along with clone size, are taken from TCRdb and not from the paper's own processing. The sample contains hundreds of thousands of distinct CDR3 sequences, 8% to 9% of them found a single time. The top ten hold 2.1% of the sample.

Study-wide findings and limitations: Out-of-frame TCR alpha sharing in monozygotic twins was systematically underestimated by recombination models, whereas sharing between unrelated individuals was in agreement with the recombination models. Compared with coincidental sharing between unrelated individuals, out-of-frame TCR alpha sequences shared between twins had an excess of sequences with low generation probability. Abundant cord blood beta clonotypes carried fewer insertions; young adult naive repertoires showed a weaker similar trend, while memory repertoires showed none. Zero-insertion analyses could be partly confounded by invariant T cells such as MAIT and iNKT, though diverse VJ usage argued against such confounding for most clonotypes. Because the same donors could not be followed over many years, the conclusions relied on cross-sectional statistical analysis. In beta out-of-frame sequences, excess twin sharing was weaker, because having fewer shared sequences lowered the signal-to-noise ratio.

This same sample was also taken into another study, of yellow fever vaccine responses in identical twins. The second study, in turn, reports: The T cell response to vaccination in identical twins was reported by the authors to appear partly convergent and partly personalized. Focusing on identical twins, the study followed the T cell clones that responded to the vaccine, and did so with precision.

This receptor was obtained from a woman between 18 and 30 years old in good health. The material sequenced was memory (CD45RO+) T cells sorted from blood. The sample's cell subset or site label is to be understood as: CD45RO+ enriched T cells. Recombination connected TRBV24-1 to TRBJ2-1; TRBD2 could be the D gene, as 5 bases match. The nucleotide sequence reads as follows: TGTGCCACCAGTGATTTCCGAGGGATCGATGAGCAGTTCTTC. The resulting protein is CATSDFRGIDEQFF.